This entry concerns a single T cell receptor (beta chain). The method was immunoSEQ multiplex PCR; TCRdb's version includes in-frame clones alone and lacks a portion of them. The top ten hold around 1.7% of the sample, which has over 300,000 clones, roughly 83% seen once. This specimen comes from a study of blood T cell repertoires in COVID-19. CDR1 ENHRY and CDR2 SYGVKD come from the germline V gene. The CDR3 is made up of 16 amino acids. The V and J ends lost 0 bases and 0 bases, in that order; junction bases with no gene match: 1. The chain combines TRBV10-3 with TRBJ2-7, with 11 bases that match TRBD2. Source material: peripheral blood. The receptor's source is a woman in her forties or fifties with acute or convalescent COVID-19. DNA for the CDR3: TGTGCCATCAGTGAGTCTACTAGCGGGAGCTCCTACGAGCAGTACTTC. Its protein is CAISESTSGSSYEQYF.